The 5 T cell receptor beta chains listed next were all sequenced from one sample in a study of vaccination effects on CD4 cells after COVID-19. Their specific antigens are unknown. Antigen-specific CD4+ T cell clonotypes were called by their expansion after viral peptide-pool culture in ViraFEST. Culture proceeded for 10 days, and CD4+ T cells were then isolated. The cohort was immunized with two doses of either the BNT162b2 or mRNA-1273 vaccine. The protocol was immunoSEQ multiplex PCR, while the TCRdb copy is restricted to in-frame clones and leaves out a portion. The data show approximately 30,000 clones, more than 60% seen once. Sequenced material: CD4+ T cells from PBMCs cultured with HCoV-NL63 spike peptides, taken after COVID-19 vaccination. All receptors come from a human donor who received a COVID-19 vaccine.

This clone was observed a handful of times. CDR3 coding DNA: TGTGCCAGCAGTGAGTTATTGGGACCCGGGGCTGGGGCCAACGTCCTGACTTTC. It encodes CASSELLGPGAGANVLTF. The chain recombines TRBV6-1 with TRBJ2-6; D possibly uses TRBD1 or TRBD2 (5 bases each). Germline CDR1 and CDR2: MNHNS and SASEGT. With 3 bases removed from V and 2 bases from J, the gap between germline ends came to 17 bases. This CDR3 comprises 18 residues.

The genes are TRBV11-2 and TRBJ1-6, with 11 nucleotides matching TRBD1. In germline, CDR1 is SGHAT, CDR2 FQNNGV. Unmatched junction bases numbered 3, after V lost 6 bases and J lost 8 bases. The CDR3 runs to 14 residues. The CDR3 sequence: CASRGQGADSPLHF. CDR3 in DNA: TGTGCCAGCAGAGGACAGGGGGCGGATTCACCCCTCCACTTT.

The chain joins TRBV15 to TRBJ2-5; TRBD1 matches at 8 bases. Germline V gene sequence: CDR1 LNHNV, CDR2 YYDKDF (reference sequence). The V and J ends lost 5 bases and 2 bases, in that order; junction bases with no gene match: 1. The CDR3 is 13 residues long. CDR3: CATSGQGQETQYF. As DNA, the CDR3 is TGTGCCACCAGCGGACAGGGACAAGAGACCCAGTACTTC. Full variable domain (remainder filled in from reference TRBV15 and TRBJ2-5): DAMVIQNPRYQVTQFGKPVTLSCSQTLNHNVMYWYQQKSSQAPKLLFHYYDKDFNNEADTPDNFQSRRPNTSFCFLDIRSPGLGDTAMYLCATSGQGQETQYFGPGTRLLVL.

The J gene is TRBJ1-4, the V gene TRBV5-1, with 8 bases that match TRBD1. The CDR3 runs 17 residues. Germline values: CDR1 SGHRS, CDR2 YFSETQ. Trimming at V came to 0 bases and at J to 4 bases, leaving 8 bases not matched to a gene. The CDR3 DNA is TGCGCCAGCAGCTTGGCATCTCCGGGACAGGATAATGAAAAACTGTTTTTT. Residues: CASSLASPGQDNEKLFF.

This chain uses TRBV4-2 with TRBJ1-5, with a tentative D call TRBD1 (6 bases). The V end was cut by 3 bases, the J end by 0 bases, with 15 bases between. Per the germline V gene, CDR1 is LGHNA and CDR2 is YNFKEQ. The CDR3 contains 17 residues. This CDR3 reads CASSQNRDKNSNQPQHF. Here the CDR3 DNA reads TGTGCCAGCAGCCAGAACCGGGACAAAAATAGCAATCAGCCCCAGCATTTT.